Following are 4 T cell receptor beta chains from one sample sequenced in a study of tumor-infiltrating lymphocytes in primary liver carcinoma. A primer in the constant region served to generate TCR beta cDNA from approximately 500 ng of total RNA. Construction of TCR beta libraries relied on three successive nested multiplex PCR rounds employing slightly modified ARM-PCR. Two initial PCR rounds of around 10 cycles each paired TRBV1-TRBV30 forward primers with a C-beta reverse primer. TCRdb reanalysed the multiplex PCR reads using MiXCR and keeps one entry per CDR3 protein. The repertoire holds more than 70,000 distinct CDR3 sequences, with 69% as singletons. The study co-extracted DNA and RNA from 20-30 mg of unsorted bulk tissue. The material sequenced was tumor-adjacent normal liver tissue. All receptors come from a man aged 40-49 years with primary liver carcinoma and hepatitis B virus infection.

About this clonotype itself: At one boundary the junction diverges from the germline segment, which might be a read error. This sequence joins TRBV10-1 and TRBJ1-1; D is unclear. The CDR3 spans 13 residues. Per the germline V gene, CDR1 is WNHNN and CDR2 is SYGVQD (reference sequence). The CDR3 region has the DNA TGCGCCAACAGTGAGTCTATAGTGCCTGAAGCTTTCTTT. Encoded protein: CANSESIVPEAFF.

The chain is built from TRBV7-8 and TRBJ1-1, with 7 bases matching TRBD1. Germline assignment: CDR1 SGHVS and CDR2 FQNEAQ. Trimming removed 6 bases from V and 6 bases from J; junction bases left unmatched: 19. This CDR3 region has 17 residues. CDR3 loop: CASRSLQGNGGSAEAFF. CDR3 nucleotide sequence: TGTGCCAGCAGATCACTACAGGGGAACGGAGGTAGCGCTGAAGCTTTCTTT. Full variable domain (remainder filled in from reference TRBV7-8 and TRBJ1-1): GAGVSQSPRYKVAKRGQDVALRCDPISGHVSLFWYQQALGQGPEFLTYFQNEAQLDKSGLPSDRFFAERPEGSVSTLKIQRTQQEDSAVYLCASRSLQGNGGSAEAFFGQGTRLTVV.

Notes on this clonotype: Compared with germline, one end of the junction differs, possibly owing to a read error. The chain combines TRBV6-5 with TRBJ2-6; a weak D match, TRBD1 (5 bases). The germline CDR1 and CDR2 sequences are MNHEY and SVGAGI. The CDR3 spans 17 residues. The CDR3 region is CTSSYSQGLSGANVLSF. In nucleotides, the CDR3 is TGTACCAGCAGTTACTCTCAGGGTTTATCTGGGGCCAACGTCCTGAGTTTC.

This clonotype is a singleton in its sample. With a much larger clone just one base away, this may be a read error. The gene calls are TRBV28 and TRBJ2-3, with D perhaps being TRBD1 or TRBD2 (5 bases each). The CDR3 sequence is 15 residues long. Trimming took 5 bases from V and 0 from J, leaving 12 bases between them. Germline V gives CDR1 MDHEN, CDR2 SYDVKM. The CDR3 DNA reads as TGTGCCAGCAGTACCTGGGACGGCAGCACAGATACGCAGTATTTT. Residues: CASSTWDGSTDTQYF.